Listed here are 10 T cell receptor beta chains from one sample, sequenced in a study of cytomegalovirus exposure and HLA in healthy donors listed by TCRdb under 2017. The library was generated by the immunoSEQ multiplex PCR assay. For the multiplex PCR, a mixture combining 60 forward primers for TCR Vbeta segments and 13 reverse primers for TCR Jbeta segments was used. TCRdb provides this immuneACCESS table in a form limited to in-frame rearrangements. Some clones are lacking; in checked studies, under half of them reflect an unresolved V gene, and why the rest are absent is not known. The table kept for this sample lists 100,000 or so clones. The leading ten clones occupy 3.4% of the sample. What was sequenced was PBMCs. All receptors derive from a woman in her twenties or thirties in good health and CMV-seronegative.

The CDR3 sequence is CASSQATATNSPLHF. The CDR3 region has the DNA TGCGCCAGCAGCCAAGCGACAGCCACAAATTCACCCCTCCACTTT. V gene TRBV4-1 combines with J gene TRBJ1-6; possibly TRBD1 for D (5 bases). Germline CDR1 MGHRA, CDR2 YSYEKL. The V gene lost 1 base and the J gene lost 7 bases, with 11 bases spanning the gap. This CDR3 has 15 residues.

This chain connects TRBV7-8 to TRBJ2-2; 7 bases fit TRBD2. This CDR3 spans 13 amino acids. Germline lookup yields CDR1 SGHVS and CDR2 FQNEAQ. With 5 bases clipped from V and 7 bases from J, the junction kept 4 bases outside the gene matches. The CDR3 nucleotides read TGTGCCAGCAGCGTGGGACTAAGCGGGGAGCTGTTTTTT. Its protein product is CASSVGLSGELFF.

The genes are TRBV4-1 and TRBJ1-1, with D uncertain. Per germline, CDR1 MGHRA and CDR2 YSYEKL. V gave up 1 base and J gave up 0 bases, with 9 bases separating them. The CDR3 sequence is 15 residues long. The CDR3 loop reads CASSQVEGLNTEAFF. CDR3 coding DNA: TGCGCCAGCAGCCAAGTCGAGGGTTTGAACACTGAAGCTTTCTTT.

The V call is TRBV5-4, the J call TRBJ1-2; 8 bases agree with TRBD1. J lost 8 bases, V lost 4 bases, and 10 bases had no gene match. The germline CDR1 and CDR2 sequences are SGHNT and YYREEE (reference sequence). The CDR3 length is 14 residues. This CDR3 is CASSPLQGANGYTF. CDR3 coding DNA: TGTGCCAGCAGCCCCCTCCAGGGGGCGAACGGCTACACCTTC.

This sequence joins TRBV18 and TRBJ2-7; TRBD2 aligns across 8 bases. CDR1 KGHSH and CDR2 LQKENI come from the germline V gene. This CDR3 region has 15 residues. The trim removed 0 bases at V and 2 bases at J, leaving 3 bases unmatched. CDR3 in amino acids: CASSPPSGVAYEQYF. The CDR3 DNA reads TGTGCCAGCTCACCACCTAGCGGGGTGGCCTACGAGCAGTACTTC.

The genes are TRBV30 and TRBJ1-2; a possible D gene is TRBD1 (5 bases). V shed 4 bases and J shed 2 bases, with 11 bases lying between them. This CDR3 comprises 13 residues. The germline V gene has CDR1 GTSNPN and CDR2 SVGIG (reference sequence). The CDR3 spells CAWTQTENYGYTF. CDR3 nucleotide sequence: TGTGCCTGGACCCAGACAGAAAACTATGGCTACACCTTC.

The chain couples TRBV25-1 to TRBJ2-5; no clear D. Germline V gives CDR1 MGHDK, CDR2 SYGVNS. V was clipped by 6 bases and J by 7 bases, with 18 bases between them. The length of the CDR3 is 14 residues. This CDR3 is CASSPRIGQATQYF. The DNA of the CDR3 is TGTGCCAGCAGCCCACGCATAGGCCAGGCGACCCAGTACTTC.

This sequence joins TRBV2 and TRBJ2-3; D ambiguous. Looked up from germline, CDR1 is SNHLY and CDR2 is FYNNEI. The CDR3 contains 12 residues. Trimming shortened V by 5 bases and J by 5 bases, and 8 bases separated the two germline ends. This chain's CDR3 is CASSPPGDTQYF. As DNA, the CDR3 is TGTGCCAGCAGTCCACCAGGAGATACGCAGTATTTT.

The chain combines TRBV2 with TRBJ1-2, with 9 bases matching TRBD1. This CDR3 comprises 18 residues. Per germline, CDR1 SNHLY and CDR2 FYNNEI. The J segment lost 4 bases and the V segment lost 6 bases, leaving 18 bases of the junction unmatched. CDR3 nucleotides: TGTGCCAGCAGCCAAAATTTGGTGGACAGGGGAACCACCTATGGCTACACCTTC. As protein: CASSQNLVDRGTTYGYTF.

This chain uses TRBV25-1 with TRBJ2-1, with TRBD2 matching 9 bases. With 3 bases clipped from V and 8 bases from J, the junction kept 8 bases outside the gene matches. Germline CDR1 and CDR2: MGHDK and SYGVNS. CDR3 length equals 15 residues. The CDR3 spells CASSDSGGSEDEQFF. The CDR3 nucleotides are TGTGCCAGCAGTGATAGCGGGGGATCGGAGGATGAGCAGTTCTTC. Drawing the rest from reference TRBV25-1 and TRBJ2-1, the complete variable domain is EADIYQTPRYLVIGTGKKITLECSQTMGHDKMYWYQQDPGMELHLIHYSYGVNSTEKGDLSSESTVSRIRTEHFPLTLESARPSHTSQYLCASSDSGGSEDEQFFGPGTRLTVL.